This T cell receptor beta chain was captured in a study of blood T cells in healthy people across ages. A second PCR of roughly 6 to 12 cycles used a sample-barcoded 5' primer and a J-beta primer mix. Each cDNA molecule, via a template-switch adaptor with 12 random nucleotides, was tagged. TCRdb re-called the 5' RACE reads with MiXCR, one entry per CDR3 protein. The table has more than 1,400,000 distinct CDR3 sequences, around two fifths seen once. The CDR3 runs to 15 residues. Between the trimmed V and J ends, which lost 1 base and 7 bases, there was a span of 15 bases. Germline-derived CDR1 and CDR2 are SGHRS and YFSETQ.

The chain uses TRBV5-1 and TRBJ1-5, with D possibly TRBD1 on 6 matching bases. Sequencing was performed on blood. The sequence was obtained from a young woman in good health. The CDR3 is CASSLTPGAGQPQHF. The DNA for the CDR3 is TGCGCCAGCAGCTTGACTCCAGGGGCAGGACAGCCCCAGCATTTT.